This T cell receptor (beta chain) was observed in a study of blood T cell repertoires in COVID-19. About the study: Some COVID-19 samples were acute and others convalescent; all came from the United States, Italy and Spain.

Assignment of participants to cohorts was predicated upon participant-reported clinical history. Here immunoSEQ multiplex PCR was the method, and the copy in TCRdb shows in-frame clones only, minus some. The data contain approximately 250,000 clones, just under 90% of them singletons. V shed 6 bases and J shed 0 bases, with 12 bases lying between them. Germline V lookup: CDR1 MNHEY, CDR2 SVGAGI. The CDR3 totals 14 residues. The sequence was collected from a woman in her twenties or thirties with acute COVID-19. The sequencing sample was made of PBMCs or T cells enriched from blood (not recorded which). The V and J genes are TRBV6-5 and TRBJ2-7; tentatively, D is TRBD2 (5 bases). The CDR3 DNA reads TGTGCCAGCAGATCGGACTTAACCTCCTACGAGCAGTACTTC. Residues: CASRSDLTSYEQYF.